Sequencing of this T cell receptor (beta chain) was carried out in a study of HIV-infected patients and healthy controls. This clonotype was seen only a few times. The CDR3 consists of 12 residues. The germline V and J ends were trimmed by 6 bases and 8 bases, with 11 bases remaining between them. The V gene's germline CDR1 is MNHEY and CDR2 SVGEGT. A single record per CDR3 protein comes from TCRdb applying MiXCR to the 5' RACE reads. The sample records tens of thousands of distinct CDR3 sequences, about 15% being singletons. This sequence originates from a human donor in good health. The chain links TRBV6-2 or TRBV6-3 to TRBJ2-1, with D maybe TRBD1 (5 bases). Material: CD4+ T cells from blood. The DNA for the CDR3 is TGTGCCAGCAGCCTTACAGGCGATGAGCAGTTCTTC. Its protein is CASSLTGDEQFF.